Each of the 32 T cell receptor beta chains below was sequenced from the same sample in a study of blood T cells in healthy people across ages. Sample-barcoded 5' priming and a J-beta primer mix drove a second PCR of about 6 to 11 cycles. Each CDR3 protein gets one entry after TCRdb re-called the 5' RACE reads with MiXCR. The sample comprises hundreds of thousands of distinct CDR3 sequences, less than 40% of which are singletons, and approximately 15% rests with the top ten. Sequencing was performed on blood. The source of these receptors is a woman older than 75 in good health.

About this clonotype: It may be a read error: a sequence one base away is much more abundant. V usage is TRBV4-1 and J usage is TRBJ2-7; either TRBD1 or TRBD2 may fit D (5 bases each). V lost 1 base and J 2 bases, leaving 18 bases between the germline ends. The germline V gene has CDR1 MGHRA and CDR2 YSYEKL. The CDR3 length is 17 residues. The CDR3 protein is CASSQARGAGRPYEQYF. The CDR3 nucleotides are TGCGCCAGCAGCCAAGCGCGAGGGGCAGGGCGCCCCTACGAGCAGTACTTC.

This clonotype was observed many times. The CDR3 region is CSARSPGTDYNEQFF. The CDR3 bases are TGCAGTGCTAGATCTCCCGGGACAGATTACAATGAGCAGTTCTTC. The genes are TRBV20-1 and TRBJ2-1, with 7 nucleotides matching TRBD1. Germline V gene data show CDR1 as DFQATT and CDR2 as SNEGSKA (reference sequence). This CDR3 spans 15 amino acids. The J segment lost 4 bases and the V segment lost 2 bases, leaving 8 bases of the junction unmatched.

This clonotype has just a few counts. A much larger clone differs by one base, so this may be a read error. The chain joins TRBV12-3 or TRBV12-4 to TRBJ2-1; no clear D. The CDR3 contains 14 residues. Trimming removed 8 bases from V and 10 bases from J, with 21 bases in between. The CDR3 spells CASSITPRSYEQFF. The CDR3 DNA reads TGTGCCAGCTCAATTACCCCCCGATCCTACGAGCAGTTCTTC.

This clonotype was recorded many times. This chain uses TRBV30 with TRBJ2-7, with 10 bases aligning to TRBD1. The V gene's germline CDR1 is GTSNPN and CDR2 SVGIG (reference sequence). This CDR3 is 11 amino acids long. With 4 bases clipped from V and 7 bases from J, the junction kept 1 base outside the gene matches. The CDR3: CAWKDRGEQYF. The DNA for the CDR3 is TGTGCCTGGAAGGACAGGGGGGAGCAGTACTTC.

This clonotype occurred many times. This rearrangement joins TRBV6-1 to TRBJ1-2; D gene uncertain. This CDR3 is built from 13 residues. From germline, CDR1 is MNHNS and CDR2 SASEGT. The V gene lost 8 bases and the J gene lost 0 bases, with 10 bases spanning the gap. For the CDR3, the DNA is TGTGCCAGCGGACGAGCACCTAACTATGGCTACACCTTC. Amino acid sequence: CASGRAPNYGYTF.

The chain links TRBV13 to TRBJ2-2; 8 bases align to TRBD2. Trimming at V came to 0 bases and at J to 0 bases, leaving 12 bases not matched to a gene. CDR3 size: 20 residues. Germline V lookup: CDR1 PRHDT, CDR2 FYEKMQ (reference sequence). The CDR3 here is CASSLGIPAAGATNTGELFF. In DNA form, the CDR3 reads TGTGCCAGCAGCTTAGGTATCCCGGCAGCGGGGGCGACGAACACCGGGGAGCTGTTTTTT.

The rearrangement links TRBV4-1 to TRBJ2-1; TRBD2 agrees at 12 bases. Trimming took 4 bases from V and 8 from J; bases not matched to a gene: 9. The CDR3 sequence is 16 residues long. From germline, CDR1 is MGHRA and CDR2 YSYEKL. CDR3 DNA sequence: TGCGCCAGCAGCCGGGGACCTAGCGGGAGGGCCGATGAGCAGTTCTTC. This codes for CASSRGPSGRADEQFF.

This clonotype has a handful of counts. The rearrangement uses TRBV7-9 and TRBJ1-4, with D uncertain. Trimming left V 0 bases short and J 8 bases short, with 13 bases between. CDR1 is SEHNR, CDR2 FQNEAQ, per germline (reference sequence). There are 15 residues in the CDR3. Written as DNA, the CDR3 is TGTGCCAGCAGCTTAGCGACTCGGCTTAGCGAAAAACTGTTTTTT. Its protein product is CASSLATRLSEKLFF.

This clonotype has ten or more counts. The chain combines TRBV14 with TRBJ2-3; 11 nucleotides align to TRBD2. The CDR3 contains 15 residues. Trimming removed 4 bases from V and 5 bases from J; junction bases left unmatched: 5. Looked up from germline, CDR1 is SGHDN and CDR2 is FVKESK. CDR3: CASSRRLAGLDTQYF. The DNA of the CDR3 is TGTGCCAGCAGCCGTCGACTAGCGGGATTAGATACGCAGTATTTT.

This clonotype was counted a few times. The chain couples TRBV30 to TRBJ1-1; D not resolved. Germline V lookup: CDR1 GTSNPN, CDR2 SVGIG (reference sequence). This CDR3 comprises 14 residues. Trimming removed 0 bases from V and 8 bases from J, with 16 bases in between. The CDR3, as DNA: TGTGCCTGGAGTGTATGGGGTGGGGTCGAGGAAGCTTTCTTT. It is translated as CAWSVWGGVEEAFF.

V usage is TRBV9 and J usage is TRBJ1-5, with 8 bases matching TRBD1. This CDR3 comprises 16 residues. Germline assignment: CDR1 SGDLS and CDR2 YYNGEE. Trimming removed 2 bases from V and 2 bases from J; junction bases left unmatched: 6. Here the CDR3 DNA reads TGTGCCAGCAGCGTCGGACAGGGCCCGGGCAATCAGCCCCAGCATTTT. This sequence encodes CASSVGQGPGNQPQHF.

This clonotype was detected many times. The chain couples TRBV6-2 or TRBV6-3 to TRBJ1-6; maybe TRBD1 (5 bases). The CDR3 is 17 residues long. Trimming shortened V by 2 bases and J by 4 bases, and 15 bases separated the two germline ends. Germline CDR1 reads MNHEY; CDR2 reads SVGEGT. Written as DNA, the CDR3 is TGTGCCAGCAGTTACGATCGCCGCAGGGTGTATAATTCACCCCTCCACTTT. Translation gives CASSYDRRRVYNSPLHF.

A few counts support this clonotype. A much larger clone differs from this one at a single base, so this may be a read error. The rearrangement uses TRBV7-2 and TRBJ2-7; 8 bases map to TRBD1. This CDR3 spans 16 amino acids. V shed 1 base and J 7 bases; nucleotides not matched to a gene: 12. CDR1 is SGHTA and CDR2 is FQGNSA in the germline V gene. Written as DNA, the CDR3 is TGTGCCAGCAGCTTAGACTCCAGGGGGCTTGGGAATGAGCAGTACTTC. Its protein is CASSLDSRGLGNEQYF.

In this sample, this clonotype turned up many times. The rearrangement links TRBV7-8 to TRBJ1-4; TRBD1 might be the D (5 bases). CDR1 is SGHVS and CDR2 is FQNEAQ in the germline V gene. The CDR3 sequence is 16 residues long. The V end was cut by 2 bases, the J end by 3 bases, with 13 bases between. The CDR3 loop reads CASSLYGAGPNEKLFF. DNA of the CDR3: TGTGCCAGCAGCTTATACGGCGCGGGGCCTAATGAAAAACTGTTTTTT.

This clonotype was found many times. The chain is built from TRBV6-5 and TRBJ2-1; 10 bases fit TRBD2. The V gene's germline CDR1 is MNHEY and CDR2 SVGAGI. This CDR3 is 15 amino acids long. V trimming: 4 bases; J trimming: 7 bases; junction bases outside the gene matches: 7. The CDR3 reads CASSSSGGVFNEQFF. CDR3 sequence (DNA): TGTGCCAGCAGTTCCAGCGGGGGGGTCTTTAATGAGCAGTTCTTC.

The gene calls are TRBV7-9 and TRBJ1-3, with 7 bases fitting TRBD1. Trimming at V came to 2 bases and at J to 4 bases, leaving 5 bases not matched to a gene. Germline V lookup: CDR1 SEHNR, CDR2 FQNEAQ (reference sequence). This CDR3 region has 15 residues. The CDR3 DNA sequence: TGTGCCAGCAGCTTACAGGGGGGCGTCGGAAACACCATATATTTT. It yields the protein CASSLQGGVGNTIYF.

This clonotype has just a few counts. A clone one base away is much larger, so this may be a read error. The gene calls are TRBV5-1 and TRBJ2-1, with D unresolved. The J call could be wrong; TRBJ2-7 is a better fit for the DNA end. The CDR3 is 14 amino acids. Germline V gives CDR1 SGHRS, CDR2 YFSETQ. The CDR3, as DNA: TGCGCCAGTCTTGGCGGTGGCTCCTACAATGAGCAGTACTTC. Translated: CASLGGGSYNEQYF.

About this clonotype: This clone may be a read error of a much larger clone one base away. The chain carries TRBV5-6 and TRBJ1-2, with 8 nucleotides matching TRBD1. The CDR3 sequence is 15 residues long. Per germline, CDR1 SGHDT and CDR2 YYEEEE. J lost 0 bases, V lost 4 bases, and 5 bases had no gene match. The CDR3: CASSAMDRANYGYTF. In DNA, the CDR3 is TGTGCCAGCAGCGCGATGGACAGGGCTAACTATGGCTACACCTTC.

This clonotype was counted ten times or more. The chain uses TRBV6-5 and TRBJ2-1; 8 nucleotides match TRBD1. The trim removed 6 bases at V and 0 bases at J, leaving 1 base unmatched. Germline V gives CDR1 MNHEY, CDR2 SVGAGI. There are 14 residues in the CDR3. CDR3 residues: CASRTGGSYNEQFF. The CDR3 DNA reads as TGTGCCAGCAGAACAGGGGGCTCCTACAATGAGCAGTTCTTC.

This clonotype was found many times. The rearrangement uses TRBV7-2 and TRBJ2-3; a possible D gene is TRBD1 (6 bases). V was cut by 5 bases and J by 10 bases, with 16 bases left in between. The CDR3 sequence is 13 residues long. Germline V gene data show CDR1 as SGHTA and CDR2 as FQGNSA. Here the CDR3 reads CASSPTPGTPQYF. The CDR3 nucleotides read TGTGCCAGCAGCCCTACCCCCGGGACACCGCAGTATTTT. The full variable domain, in which reference TRBV7-2 and TRBJ2-3 provide the parts outside the CDR3, is GAGVSQSPSNKVTEKGKDVELRCDPISGHTALYWYRQSLGQGLEFLIYFQGNSAPDKSGLPSDRFSAERTGGSVSTLTIQRTQQEDSAVYLCASSPTPGTPQYFGPGTRLTVL.

The DNA of the CDR3 is TGTGCCAGCAGTCGCTCGGGACAGCTATACGAGCAGTACTTC. It specifies CASSRSGQLYEQYF. V and J are TRBV6-2 or TRBV6-3 and TRBJ2-7; 7 bases fit TRBD1. Unmatched junction bases numbered 8, after V lost 5 bases and J lost 4 bases. CDR3 length: 14 residues. Germline lookup yields CDR1 MNHEY and CDR2 SVGEGT.

This clonotype has at least ten counts. The chain couples TRBV6-1 to TRBJ2-3; D gene ambiguous. This CDR3 comprises 15 residues. The V end lost 4 bases, the J end lost 5 bases, and 16 bases lay between the germline ends. The germline gives CDR1 MNHNS, CDR2 SASEGT. The CDR3, as DNA: TGTGCCAGCAGTGCGGATCCAGGAGTTGGAGATACGCAGTATTTT. Translation gives CASSADPGVGDTQYF.

This clonotype was recorded many times. The chain joins TRBV28 to TRBJ1-2; D not resolved. V was clipped by 6 bases and J by 0 bases, with 11 bases between them. Germline CDR1 MDHEN, CDR2 SYDVKM. The CDR3 spans 14 residues. CDR3 in amino acids: CASSPAQANYGYTF. For the CDR3, the DNA is TGTGCCAGCAGCCCCGCCCAGGCTAACTATGGCTACACCTTC.

Ten or more counts support this clonotype. The genes are TRBV6-6 and TRBJ2-6, with D perhaps matching TRBD1 (6 bases). There are 16 residues in the CDR3. Germline values: CDR1 MNHNY, CDR2 SVGAGI (reference sequence). Trimming cost V 5 bases and J 0 bases, with 11 bases left between them. The CDR3 DNA reads TGTGCCAGCAGTCCCCCGACAGGCTCTGGGGCCAACGTCCTGACTTTC. Its protein product is CASSPPTGSGANVLTF.

At least ten counts were recorded for this clonotype. This chain links TRBV28 with TRBJ2-4, with 10 bases lining up with TRBD1. Trimming removed 9 bases from V and 13 bases from J; junction bases left unmatched: 15. Germline V gives CDR1 MDHEN, CDR2 SYDVKM. The CDR3 sequence is 14 residues long. The CDR3: CASSGTGDRREQYF. The CDR3 region has the DNA TGTGCCAGTTCCGGGACAGGGGATAGGAGGGAGCAGTACTTC.

A word on this clonotype: The junction differs from germline at one of its ends, possibly a read error. The V gene is TRBV5-1, the J gene TRBJ1-2; D is unresolved. Germline V gene sequence: CDR1 SGHRS, CDR2 YFSETQ. The CDR3 is made up of 12 amino acids. The CDR3 reads CASSLTGYGNTF. The CDR3 DNA is TGCGCCAGCAGCTTGACTGGCTATGGCAACACCTTC.

This clonotype occurred many times. The V and J genes are TRBV5-1 and TRBJ2-7, with a possible D match to TRBD2 (5 bases). Looked up from germline, CDR1 is SGHRS and CDR2 is YFSETQ. This CDR3 is built from 15 residues. V dropped 0 bases and J dropped 2 bases, with 12 bases sitting between them. DNA of the CDR3: TGCGCCAGCAGCTTGGGTGGCGGGTCTACCTACGAGCAGTACTTC. It encodes CASSLGGGSTYEQYF.

The rearrangement links TRBV20-1 to TRBJ1-2; D unclear. The germline CDR1 and CDR2 sequences are DFQATT and SNEGSKA (reference sequence). Deletions cut 3 bases from V and 3 bases from J, with 17 bases between. The CDR3 runs to 15 residues. The CDR3 here is CSASPDEFLYYGYTF. The CDR3 DNA is TGCAGTGCTAGCCCGGATGAGTTCTTATACTATGGCTACACCTTC.

The table lists this clonotype with many counts. The chain couples TRBV10-3 to TRBJ1-2, with D maybe TRBD1 (5 bases). Trimming took off 8 bases at V and 4 bases at J, with 20 bases between the two ends. Germline V gene lookup returns CDR1 ENHRY and CDR2 SYGVKD. The CDR3 sequence is 15 residues long. CDR3 DNA sequence: TGTGCCATCCGAGCGGGGCAGGGTTACCGCTATGGCTACACCTTC. This codes for CAIRAGQGYRYGYTF.

With respect to this clonotype: With a much larger clone just one base away, this may be a read error. J is TRBJ2-7 and V is TRBV6-6, with 10 bases lining up with TRBD1. The CDR3 is 15 amino acids. Germline V gene lookup returns CDR1 MNHNY and CDR2 SVGAGI (reference sequence). In DNA, the CDR3 is TGTGCCAGCAGTGCCAGACAGGGGGCGGTTTCCGAGCGGTACTTC. Protein sequence: CASSARQGAVSERYF.

The chain uses TRBV2 and TRBJ2-7; D is ambiguous. The CDR3 covers 12 residues. Trimming removed 6 bases at V and 3 bases at J, with 9 bases between. Germline CDR1 is SNHLY and CDR2 is FYNNEI. The CDR3 DNA reads TGTGCCAGCAGGTACGCAGGCTACGAGCAGTACTTC. This sequence encodes CASRYAGYEQYF.

This clonotype was seen ten or more times. The gene calls are TRBV20-1 and TRBJ1-2, with 7 bases matching TRBD1. CDR3 length: 15 residues. Germline-derived CDR1 and CDR2 are DFQATT and SNEGSKA (reference sequence). With V trimmed by 6 bases and J by 4 bases, 14 bases remained unmatched. CDR3 loop: CSARAQGVAIYGYTF. Here the CDR3 DNA reads TGCAGTGCCAGGGCGCAGGGGGTCGCCATCTATGGCTACACCTTC.